This TCR beta chain was documented in a study of shared clonotypes between healthy human individuals. On the study more broadly: Donors had three CD4 naive, three CD4 memory, two CD8 naive and one CD8 memory plate apiece.

Study outcomes and limitations: Of the naive CD4 clonotypes, around 5% were shared across a few donors. Generally, estimated richness proved larger in naive subsets than it did in memory subsets.

In the case of this clone: Its antigen remains unknown.

In the original processing: Because ImmunoSEQ provided only junction sequences with no quality scores, the filtering differed. Profiled with immunoSEQ multiplex PCR; TCRdb holds only in-frame clones, not every one. Clone size and the V and J calls come from that table; the DNA yielded D and trimming. The data hold 2 million to 2.5 million clones, with about 92% observed a single time. This receptor was obtained from a man between 18 and 29 years old in good health. Some clones in this sample may be carry-over from other donors' samples. Sequencing input: naive CD4+ T cells from PBMCs. Subset: CD45RA+ positively selected.

The CDR3 bases are TGTGCCTGGAGGCGGACAGGGTCGAGTGAAAAACTGTTTTTT. Its protein product is CAWRRTGSSEKLFF. The V gene is TRBV30, the J gene TRBJ1-4, with 8 bases lining up with TRBD1. The V gene end was trimmed by 3 bases and the J gene end by 7 bases; junction bases not matched to a gene: 7. This CDR3 spans 14 amino acids. CDR1 and CDR2 from the germline V gene are GTSNPN and SVGIG (reference sequence).